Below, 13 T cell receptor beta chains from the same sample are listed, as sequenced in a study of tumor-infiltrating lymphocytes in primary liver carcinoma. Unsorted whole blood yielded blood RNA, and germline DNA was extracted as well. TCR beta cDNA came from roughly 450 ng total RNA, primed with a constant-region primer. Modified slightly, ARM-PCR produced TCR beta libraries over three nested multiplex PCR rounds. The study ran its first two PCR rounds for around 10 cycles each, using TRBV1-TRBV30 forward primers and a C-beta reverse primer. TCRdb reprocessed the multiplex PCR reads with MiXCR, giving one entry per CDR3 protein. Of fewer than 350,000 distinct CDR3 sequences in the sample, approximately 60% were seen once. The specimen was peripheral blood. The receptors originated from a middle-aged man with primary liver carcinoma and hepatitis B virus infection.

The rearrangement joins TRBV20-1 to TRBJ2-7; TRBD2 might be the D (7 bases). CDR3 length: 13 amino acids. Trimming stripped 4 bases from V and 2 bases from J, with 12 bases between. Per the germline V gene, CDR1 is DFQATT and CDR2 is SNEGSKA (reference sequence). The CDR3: CSAIGGGTYEQYF. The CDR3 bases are TGCAGTGCTATAGGGGGGGGTACCTACGAGCAGTACTTC.

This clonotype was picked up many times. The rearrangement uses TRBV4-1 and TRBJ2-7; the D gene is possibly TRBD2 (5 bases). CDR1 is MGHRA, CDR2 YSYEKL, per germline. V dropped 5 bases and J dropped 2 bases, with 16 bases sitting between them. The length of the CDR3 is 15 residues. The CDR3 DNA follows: TGCGCCAGCAGCGAGGGAGCCTATGGGGCCTACGAGCAGTACTTC. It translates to CASSEGAYGAYEQYF.

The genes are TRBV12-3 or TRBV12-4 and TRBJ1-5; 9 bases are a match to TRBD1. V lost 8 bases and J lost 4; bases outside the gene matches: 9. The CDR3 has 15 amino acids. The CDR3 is CASAPSGQGNQPQHF. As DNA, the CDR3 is TGTGCCAGCGCCCCGTCGGGACAGGGTAATCAGCCCCAGCATTTT.

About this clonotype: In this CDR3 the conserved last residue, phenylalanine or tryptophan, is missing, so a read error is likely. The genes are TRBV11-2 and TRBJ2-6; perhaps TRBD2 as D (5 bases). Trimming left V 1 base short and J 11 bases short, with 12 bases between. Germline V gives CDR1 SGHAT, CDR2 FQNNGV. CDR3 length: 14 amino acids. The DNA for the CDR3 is TGTGCCAGCAGCTTAGGGAGAGGGATACACGTCCTGACTCTC. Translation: CASSLGRGIHVLTL.

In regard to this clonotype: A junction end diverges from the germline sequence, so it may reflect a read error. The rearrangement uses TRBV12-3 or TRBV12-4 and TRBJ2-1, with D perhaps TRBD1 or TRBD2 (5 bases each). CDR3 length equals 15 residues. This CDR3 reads CVSSLTGTIYNEQFF. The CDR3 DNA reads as TGTGTCAGCAGCTTAACCGGGACGATCTACAATGAGCAGTTCTTC.

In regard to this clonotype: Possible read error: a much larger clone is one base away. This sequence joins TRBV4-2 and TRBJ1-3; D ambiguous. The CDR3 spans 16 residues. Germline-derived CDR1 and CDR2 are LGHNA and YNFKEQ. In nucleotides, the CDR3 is TGTGCCAGCAGCCAAGGTTCCGGTAGCTCTGGAAACATCATATATTTT. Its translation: CASSQGSGSSGNIIYF.

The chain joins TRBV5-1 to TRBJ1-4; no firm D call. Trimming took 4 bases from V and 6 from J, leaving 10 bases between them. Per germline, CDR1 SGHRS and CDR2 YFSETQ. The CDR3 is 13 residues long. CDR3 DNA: TGCGCCAGCAGCCCGGTTGGTGATGAAAAACTGTTTTTT. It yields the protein CASSPVGDEKLFF.

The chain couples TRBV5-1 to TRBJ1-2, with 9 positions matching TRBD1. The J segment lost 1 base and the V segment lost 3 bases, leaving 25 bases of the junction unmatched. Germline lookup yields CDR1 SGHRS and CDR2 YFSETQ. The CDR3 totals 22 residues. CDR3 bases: TGCGCCAGCAGCTATGGGACAGGGACAAGGGGATACGCCGTGGTCAATAACTATGGCTACACCTTC. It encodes CASSYGTGTRGYAVVNNYGYTF.

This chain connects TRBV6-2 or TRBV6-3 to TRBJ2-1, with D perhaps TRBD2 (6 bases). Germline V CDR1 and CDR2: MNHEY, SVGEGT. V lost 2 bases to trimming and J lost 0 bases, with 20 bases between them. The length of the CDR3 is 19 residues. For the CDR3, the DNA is TGTGCCAGCAGTTACCCTACCGGAGTAGCGGCTAGCTCCTACAATGAGCAGTTCTTC. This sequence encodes CASSYPTGVAASSYNEQFF.

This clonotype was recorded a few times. CDR3 amino acids: CASRRSGTGSSGANVLTF. The CDR3 DNA reads TGTGCCAGCAGGCGATCCGGGACAGGGAGCTCTGGGGCCAACGTCCTGACTTTC. The chain couples TRBV5-6 to TRBJ2-6; 9 nucleotides align to TRBD1. This CDR3 region has 18 residues. Germline V gene sequence: CDR1 SGHDT, CDR2 YYEEEE. V trimming: 5 bases; J trimming: 0 bases; junction bases outside the gene matches: 9.

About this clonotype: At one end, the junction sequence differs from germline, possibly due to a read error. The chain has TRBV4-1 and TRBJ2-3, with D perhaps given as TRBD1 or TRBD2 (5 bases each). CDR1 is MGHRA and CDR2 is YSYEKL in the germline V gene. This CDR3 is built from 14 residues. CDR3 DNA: TGCGCCAGCAGCCAAGGAGAGGGGTCGGATACGCAGTATTTC. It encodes CASSQGEGSDTQYF.

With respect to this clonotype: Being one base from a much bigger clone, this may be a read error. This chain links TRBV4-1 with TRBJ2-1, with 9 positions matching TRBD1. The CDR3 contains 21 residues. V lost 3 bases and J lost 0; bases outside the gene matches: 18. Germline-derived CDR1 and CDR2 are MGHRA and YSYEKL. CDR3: CASSHHVPRTGVSRSYNEQFF. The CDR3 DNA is TGCGCCAGCAGCCACCATGTCCCGAGGACAGGGGTTTCGCGCTCCTACAATGAGCAGTTCTTC.

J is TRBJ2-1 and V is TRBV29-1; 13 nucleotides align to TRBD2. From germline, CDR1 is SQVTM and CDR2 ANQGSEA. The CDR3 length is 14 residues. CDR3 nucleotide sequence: TGCAACGTCGCCGGACTAGCGGGAGTCGGTGAGCAGTTCTTC. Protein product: CNVAGLAGVGEQFF.